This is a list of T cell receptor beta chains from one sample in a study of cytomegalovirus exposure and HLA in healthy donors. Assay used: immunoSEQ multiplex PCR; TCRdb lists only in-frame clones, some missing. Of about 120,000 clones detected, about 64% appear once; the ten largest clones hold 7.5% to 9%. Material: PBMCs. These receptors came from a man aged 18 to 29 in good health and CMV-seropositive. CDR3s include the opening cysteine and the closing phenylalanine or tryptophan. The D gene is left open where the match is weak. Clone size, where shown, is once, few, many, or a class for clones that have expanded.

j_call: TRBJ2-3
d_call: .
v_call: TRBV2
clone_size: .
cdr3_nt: TGTGCCAGCAGTGTTCGGTGGAGCACAGATACGCAGTATTTT
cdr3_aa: CASSVRWSTDTQYF

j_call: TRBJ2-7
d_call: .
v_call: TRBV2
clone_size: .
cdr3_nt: TGTGCCAGCAGTGAATTGGGCACAGGCTCAAACTACGAGCAGTACTTC
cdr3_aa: CASSELGTGSNYEQYF

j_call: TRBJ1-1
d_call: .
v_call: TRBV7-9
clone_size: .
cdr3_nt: TGTGCCAGCAGTCGTACAGGATGGGCCACTGAAGCTTTCTTT
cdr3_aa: CASSRTGWATEAFF

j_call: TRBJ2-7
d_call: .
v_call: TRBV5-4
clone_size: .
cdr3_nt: .
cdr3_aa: CASSFGNGGVPYEQYF

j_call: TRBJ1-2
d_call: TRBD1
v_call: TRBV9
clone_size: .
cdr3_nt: TGTGCCAGCAGCGGGTTGACAGGGAGCTATGGCTACACCTTC
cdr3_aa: CASSGLTGSYGYTF

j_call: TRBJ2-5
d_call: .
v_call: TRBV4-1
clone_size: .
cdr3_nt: TGCGCCAGCAGCCAACCGCTATCCCGGGAGACCCAGTACTTC
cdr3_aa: CASSQPLSRETQYF

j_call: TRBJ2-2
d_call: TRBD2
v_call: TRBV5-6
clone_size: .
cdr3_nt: TGTGCCAGCGCCTGGCGGACTAGCCTTGCCGGGGAGCTGTTTTTT
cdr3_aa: CASAWRTSLAGELFF

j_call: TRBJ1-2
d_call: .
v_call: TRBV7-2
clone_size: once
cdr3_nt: TGTGCCAGCAGCTTGGGGCGAGGCTACACCTTC
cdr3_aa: CASSLGRGYTF

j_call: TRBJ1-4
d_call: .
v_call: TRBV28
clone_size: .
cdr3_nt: TGTGCCAGCAGTCGAGGTGGGGCCGGGGGAAATGAAAAACTGTTTTTT
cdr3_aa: CASSRGGAGGNEKLFF

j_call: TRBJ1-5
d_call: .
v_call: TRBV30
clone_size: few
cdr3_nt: TGTGCCTGGAGTGTTTTCGGACGGAGGACTCCTCAGCCCCAGCATTTT
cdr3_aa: CAWSVFGRRTPQPQHF

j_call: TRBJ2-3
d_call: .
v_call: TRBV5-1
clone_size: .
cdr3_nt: TGCGCCAGCACCCTCGACGGCGGGGTCTCCGATACGCAGTATTTT
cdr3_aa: CASTLDGGVSDTQYF

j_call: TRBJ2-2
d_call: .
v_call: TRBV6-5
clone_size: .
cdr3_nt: TGTGCCAGCAGTTCCGGGACAAGGAAGACCGGGGAGCTGTTTTTT
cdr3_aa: CASSSGTRKTGELFF

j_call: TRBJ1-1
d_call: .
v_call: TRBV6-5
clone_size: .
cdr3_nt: TGTGCCAGCAGGGTGACAGCTAACACTGAAGCTTTCTTT
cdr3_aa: CASRVTANTEAFF

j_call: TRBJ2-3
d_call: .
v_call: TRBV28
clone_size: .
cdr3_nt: TGTGCCAGCAGCGGACAGCCCAGCACAGATACGCAGTATTTT
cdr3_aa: CASSGQPSTDTQYF

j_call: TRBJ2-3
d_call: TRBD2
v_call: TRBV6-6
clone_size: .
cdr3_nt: TGTGCCAGCAAAACGGGAGGGGATACGCAGTATTTT
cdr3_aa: CASKTGGDTQYF

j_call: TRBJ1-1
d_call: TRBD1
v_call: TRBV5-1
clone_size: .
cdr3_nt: TGCGCCAGCAGCCGAAGACAGGGCCTGAACACTGAAGCTTTCTTT
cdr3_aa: CASSRRQGLNTEAFF

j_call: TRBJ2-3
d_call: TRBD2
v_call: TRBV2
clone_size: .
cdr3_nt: TGTGCCAGCGTCGCGGCTCGCGGGGGGGCCACAGATACGCAGTATTTT
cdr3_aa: CASVAARGGATDTQYF

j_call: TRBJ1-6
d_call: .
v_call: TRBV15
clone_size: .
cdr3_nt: TGTGCCACCAGCAGAGAGTTCGTAAATTCACCCCTCCACTTT
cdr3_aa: CATSREFVNSPLHF

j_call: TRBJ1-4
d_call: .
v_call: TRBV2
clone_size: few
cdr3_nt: TGTGCCAGCAGGCTAAATGAAAAACTGTTTTTT
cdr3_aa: CASRLNEKLFF

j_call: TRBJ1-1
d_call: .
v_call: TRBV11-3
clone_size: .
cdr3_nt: TGTGCCAGCAGCCTAGGTTCGGGAAGAGCTTTCTTT
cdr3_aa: CASSLGSGRAFF

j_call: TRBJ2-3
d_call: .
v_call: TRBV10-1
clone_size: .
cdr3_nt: TGCGCCAGTCGGAGGGACTCTAGCACAGATACGCAGTATTTT
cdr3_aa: CASRRDSSTDTQYF

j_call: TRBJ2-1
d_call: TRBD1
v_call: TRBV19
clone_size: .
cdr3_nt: TGTGCCAGTAGTATCGGGACAGGGGTCCTTGAGCAGTTCTTC
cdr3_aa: CASSIGTGVLEQFF

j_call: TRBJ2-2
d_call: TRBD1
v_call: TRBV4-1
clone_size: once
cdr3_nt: TGCGCCAGCAGCCATGCCGGGACAGGGAATTCCGGGGAGCTGTTTTTT
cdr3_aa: CASSHAGTGNSGELFF

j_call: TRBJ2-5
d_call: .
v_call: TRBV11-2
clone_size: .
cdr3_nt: TGTGCCAGCAGCCCGACTAGGGGAGAGACCCAGTACTTC
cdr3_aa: CASSPTRGETQYF

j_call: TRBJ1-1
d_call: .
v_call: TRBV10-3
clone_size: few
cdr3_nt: TGTGCCATCAGTGAGGACAGTCGACCTTTCTTT
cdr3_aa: CAISEDSRPFF

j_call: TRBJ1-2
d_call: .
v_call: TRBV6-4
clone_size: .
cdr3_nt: TGTGCCAGCAGTGACTCAGAGGGAGCAAATGGCTACACCTTC
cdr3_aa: CASSDSEGANGYTF

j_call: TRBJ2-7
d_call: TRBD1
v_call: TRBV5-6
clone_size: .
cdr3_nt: TGTGCCAGCAGCTCAGGGGGAGCCTACGAGCAGTACTTC
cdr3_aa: CASSSGGAYEQYF

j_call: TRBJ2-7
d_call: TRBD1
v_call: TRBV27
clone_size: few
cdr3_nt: TGTGCCAGCTGGAGGGGGACAGGGATCGACGAGCAGTACTTC
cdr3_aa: CASWRGTGIDEQYF

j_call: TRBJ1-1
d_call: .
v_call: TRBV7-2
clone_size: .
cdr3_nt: TGTGCCAGCAGCCCGACGGGGACACTGAACACTGAAGCTTTCTTT
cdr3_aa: CASSPTGTLNTEAFF

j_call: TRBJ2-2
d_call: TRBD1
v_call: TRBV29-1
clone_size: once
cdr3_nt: TGCAGCCATACTCGACAGGGGTATATCACCGGGGAGCTGTTTTTT
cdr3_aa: CSHTRQGYITGELFF

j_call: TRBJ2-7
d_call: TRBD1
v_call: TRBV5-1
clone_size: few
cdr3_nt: TGTGCCAGCAGCTTTGACAGGGGGTCCTACGAGCAGTACTTC
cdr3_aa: CASSFDRGSYEQYF

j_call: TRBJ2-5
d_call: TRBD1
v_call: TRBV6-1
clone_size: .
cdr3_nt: TGTGCCAGCAGATCCGCCGGGACAGGGGAAGAGACCCAGTACTTC
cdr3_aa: CASRSAGTGEETQYF

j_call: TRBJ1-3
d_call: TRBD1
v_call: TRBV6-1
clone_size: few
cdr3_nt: TGTGCCAGCAGTGATGAGGGGGCGAGTGGAAACACCATATATTTT
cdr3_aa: CASSDEGASGNTIYF

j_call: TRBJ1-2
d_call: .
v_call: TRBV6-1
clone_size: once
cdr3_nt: TGTGCCAGCAGTGGTAAATATGGGAGCTATGGCTACACCTTC
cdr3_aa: CASSGKYGSYGYTF

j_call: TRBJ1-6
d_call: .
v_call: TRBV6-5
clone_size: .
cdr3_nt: TGTGCCAGCAGTTACGTCGACGGAGGGAATTCACCCCTCCACTTT
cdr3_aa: CASSYVDGGNSPLHF

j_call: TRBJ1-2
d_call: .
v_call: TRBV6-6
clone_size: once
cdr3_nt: TGTGCCAGCAGTTACCACTCATTTGTAGGAGACTATGGCTACACCTTC
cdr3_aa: CASSYHSFVGDYGYTF

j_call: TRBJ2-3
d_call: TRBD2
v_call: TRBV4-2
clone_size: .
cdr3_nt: TGTGCCAGCAGCCAAGTAGGGGCGGGGGGGGTAGATACGCAGTATTTT
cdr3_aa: CASSQVGAGGVDTQYF

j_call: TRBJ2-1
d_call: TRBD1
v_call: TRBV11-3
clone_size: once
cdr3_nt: TGTGCCAGCAGCTTAAGGGGACAGGGCATGCACGATGAGCAGTTCTTC
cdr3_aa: CASSLRGQGMHDEQFF